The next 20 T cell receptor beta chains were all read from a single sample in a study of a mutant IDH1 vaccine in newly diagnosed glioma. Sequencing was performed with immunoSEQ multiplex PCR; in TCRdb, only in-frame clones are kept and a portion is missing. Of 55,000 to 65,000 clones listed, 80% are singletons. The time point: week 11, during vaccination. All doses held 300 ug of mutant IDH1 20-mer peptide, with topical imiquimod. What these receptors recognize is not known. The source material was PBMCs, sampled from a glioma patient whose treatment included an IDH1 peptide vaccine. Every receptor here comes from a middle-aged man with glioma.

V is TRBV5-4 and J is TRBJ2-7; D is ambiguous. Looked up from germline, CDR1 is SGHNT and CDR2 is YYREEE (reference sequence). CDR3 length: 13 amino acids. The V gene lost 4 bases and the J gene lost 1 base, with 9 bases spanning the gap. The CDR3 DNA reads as TGTGCCAGCAGCCCCGATCGTTCCTACGAGCAGTACTTC. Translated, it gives CASSPDRSYEQYF.

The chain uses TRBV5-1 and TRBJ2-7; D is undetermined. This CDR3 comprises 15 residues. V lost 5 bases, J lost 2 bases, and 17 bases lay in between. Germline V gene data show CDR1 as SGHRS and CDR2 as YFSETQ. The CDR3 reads CASRITAEEAYEQYF. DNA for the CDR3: TGCGCCAGCAGAATTACAGCCGAGGAAGCCTACGAGCAGTACTTC.

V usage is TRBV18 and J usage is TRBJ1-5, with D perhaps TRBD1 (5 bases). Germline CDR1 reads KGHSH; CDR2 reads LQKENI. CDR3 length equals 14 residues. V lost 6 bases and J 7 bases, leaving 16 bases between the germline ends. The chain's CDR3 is CASSLGSPGQPQHF. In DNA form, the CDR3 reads TGTGCCAGCTCGCTAGGGTCTCCAGGGCAGCCCCAGCATTTT. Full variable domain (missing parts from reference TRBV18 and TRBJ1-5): NAGVMQNPRHLVRRRGQEARLRCSPMKGHSHVYWYRQLPEEGLKFMVYLQKENIIDESGMPKERFSAEFPKEGPSILRIQQVVRGDSAAYFCASSLGSPGQPQHFGDGTRLSIL.

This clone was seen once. The CDR3 reads CASSPQGTGGNQPQHF. The DNA for the CDR3 is TGTGCCAGCTCACCACAGGGGACAGGGGGCAATCAGCCCCAGCATTTT. The V gene is TRBV18, the J gene TRBJ1-5; 10 nucleotides agree with TRBD1. The V gene end was trimmed by 1 base and the J gene end by 2 bases; junction bases not matched to a gene: 2. The V gene's germline CDR1 is KGHSH and CDR2 LQKENI. The CDR3 has 16 amino acids.

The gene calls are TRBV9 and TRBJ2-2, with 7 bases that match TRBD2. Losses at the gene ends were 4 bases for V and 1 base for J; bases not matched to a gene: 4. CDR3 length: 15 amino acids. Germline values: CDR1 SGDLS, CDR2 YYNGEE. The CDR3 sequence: CASSLSGGNTGELFF. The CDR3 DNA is TGTGCCAGCAGCCTATCGGGGGGGAACACCGGGGAGCTGTTTTTT.

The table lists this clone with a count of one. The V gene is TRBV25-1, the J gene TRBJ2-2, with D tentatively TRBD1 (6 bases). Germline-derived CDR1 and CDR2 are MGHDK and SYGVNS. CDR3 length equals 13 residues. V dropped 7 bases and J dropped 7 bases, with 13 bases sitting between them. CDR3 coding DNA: TGTGCCAGCACTTCCCAGGGGCGCGGGGAGCTGTTTTTT. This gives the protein CASTSQGRGELFF.

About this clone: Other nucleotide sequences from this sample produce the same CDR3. DNA for the CDR3: TGTGCCAGCAGAGGTGGGCCGAACACCGGGGAGCTGTTTTTT. This encodes CASRGGPNTGELFF. The chain is built from TRBV19 and TRBJ2-2; D uncertain. The CDR3 spans 14 residues. CDR1 is LNHDA, CDR2 SQIVND, per germline (reference sequence). The V and J ends lost 9 bases and 0 bases respectively, with 11 bases between them.

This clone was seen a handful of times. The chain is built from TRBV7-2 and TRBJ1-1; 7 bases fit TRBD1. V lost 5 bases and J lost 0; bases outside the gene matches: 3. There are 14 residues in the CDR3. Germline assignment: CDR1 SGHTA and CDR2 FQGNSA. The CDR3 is CASSRQGMNTEAFF. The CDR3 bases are TGTGCCAGCAGCAGACAGGGAATGAACACTGAAGCTTTCTTT.

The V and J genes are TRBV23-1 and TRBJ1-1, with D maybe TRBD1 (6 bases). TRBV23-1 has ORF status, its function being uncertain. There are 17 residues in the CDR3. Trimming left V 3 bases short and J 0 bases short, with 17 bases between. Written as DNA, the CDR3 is TGCGCCAGCAGTCACGCGAAGGGGGGGACTTTGAACACTGAAGCTTTCTTT. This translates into CASSHAKGGTLNTEAFF.

The CDR3 DNA follows: TGCAGCTTGACCGACTCTGGAAACACCATATATTTT. This translates into CSLTDSGNTIYF. This chain joins TRBV29-1 and TRBJ1-3, with D unresolved. Per the germline V gene, CDR1 is SQVTM and CDR2 is ANQGSEA. This CDR3 has 12 residues. The germline V and J ends were trimmed by 8 bases and 0 bases, with 8 bases remaining between them.

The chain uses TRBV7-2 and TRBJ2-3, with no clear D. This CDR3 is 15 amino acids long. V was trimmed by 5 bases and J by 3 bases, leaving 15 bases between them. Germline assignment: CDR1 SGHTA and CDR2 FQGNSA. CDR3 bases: TGTGCCAGCAGCCGATACCTAGACCCAACAGATACGCAGTATTTT. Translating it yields CASSRYLDPTDTQYF.

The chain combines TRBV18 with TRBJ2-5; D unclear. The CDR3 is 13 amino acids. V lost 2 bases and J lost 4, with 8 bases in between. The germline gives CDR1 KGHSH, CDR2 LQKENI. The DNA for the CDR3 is TGTGCCAGCTCACCAGGCCCCCGAGAGACCCAGTACTTC. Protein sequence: CASSPGPRETQYF.

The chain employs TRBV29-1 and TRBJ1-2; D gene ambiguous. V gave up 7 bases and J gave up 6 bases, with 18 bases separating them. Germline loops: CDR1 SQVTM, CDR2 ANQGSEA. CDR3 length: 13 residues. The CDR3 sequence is CSATTATGHGYTF. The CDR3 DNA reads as TGCAGCGCTACTACGGCCACGGGTCATGGCTACACCTTC. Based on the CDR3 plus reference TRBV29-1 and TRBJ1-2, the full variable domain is SAVISQKPSRDICQRGTSLTIQCQVDSQVTMMFWYRQQPGQSLTLIATANQGSEATYESGFVIDKFPISRPNLTFSTLTVSNMSPEDSSIYLCSATTATGHGYTFGSGTRLTVV.

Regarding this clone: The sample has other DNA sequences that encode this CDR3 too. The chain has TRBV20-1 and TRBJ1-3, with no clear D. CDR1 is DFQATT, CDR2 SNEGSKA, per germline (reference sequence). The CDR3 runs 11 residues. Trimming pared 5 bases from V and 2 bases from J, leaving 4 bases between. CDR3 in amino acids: CSALTGNTIYF. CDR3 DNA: TGCAGTGCTTTGACTGGAAACACCATATATTTT.

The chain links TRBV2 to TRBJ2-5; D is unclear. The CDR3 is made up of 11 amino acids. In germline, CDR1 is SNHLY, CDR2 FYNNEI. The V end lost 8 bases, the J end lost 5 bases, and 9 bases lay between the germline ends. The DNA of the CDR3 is TGTGCCAGCTTATACATGGAGACCCAGTACTTC. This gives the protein CASLYMETQYF.

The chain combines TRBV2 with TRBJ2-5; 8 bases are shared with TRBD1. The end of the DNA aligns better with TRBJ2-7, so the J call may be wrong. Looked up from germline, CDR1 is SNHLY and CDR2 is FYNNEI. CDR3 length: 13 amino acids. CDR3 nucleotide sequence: TGTGCCAGCAGTTACAGGGGGTTATACGAGCAGTACTTC. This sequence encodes CASSYRGLYEQYF.

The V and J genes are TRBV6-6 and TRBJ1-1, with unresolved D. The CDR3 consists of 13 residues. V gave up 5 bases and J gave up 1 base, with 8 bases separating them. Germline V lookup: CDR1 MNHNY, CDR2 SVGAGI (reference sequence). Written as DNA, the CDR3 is TGTGCCAGCAGTCTTACACCGAACACTGAAGCTTTCTTT. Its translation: CASSLTPNTEAFF.

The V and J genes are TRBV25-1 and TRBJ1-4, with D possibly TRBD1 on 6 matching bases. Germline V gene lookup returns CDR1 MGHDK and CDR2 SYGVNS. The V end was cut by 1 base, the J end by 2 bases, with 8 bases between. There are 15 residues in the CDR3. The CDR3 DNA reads TGTGCCAGCAGTGAATTTGGGGGCACTAATGAAAAACTGTTTTTT. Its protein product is CASSEFGGTNEKLFF.

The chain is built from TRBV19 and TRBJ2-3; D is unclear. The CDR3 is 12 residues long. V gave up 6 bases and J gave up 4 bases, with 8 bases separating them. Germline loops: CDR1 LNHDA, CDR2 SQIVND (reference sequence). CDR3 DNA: TGTGCCAGTAGCCTTATGGCAGATACGCAGTATTTT. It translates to CASSLMADTQYF.

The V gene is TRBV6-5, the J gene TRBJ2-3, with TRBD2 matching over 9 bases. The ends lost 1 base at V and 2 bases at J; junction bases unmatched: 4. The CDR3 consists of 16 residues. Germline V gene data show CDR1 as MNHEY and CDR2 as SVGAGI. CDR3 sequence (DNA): TGTGCCAGCAGTTACTATGCGGGAGGGCACACAGATACGCAGTATTTT. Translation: CASSYYAGGHTDTQYF.